This entry concerns a single T cell receptor (beta chain). Its antigen is not identified. This sample is part of a study of cytomegalovirus exposure and HLA in healthy donors. Study-wide findings and caveats: What a later analysis showed was that several of the most significant clusters appeared linked to common viral pathogens. The study listed 164 cytomegalovirus-associated TCR beta chains. Analyses of presence/absence relied on an assumption of roughly uniform sequencing depth across donors. In a later analysis, HLA-associated beta chains showed higher expansion and lower generation probabilities than comparable chains.

CDR1 is SGHTA, CDR2 FQGNSA, per germline. V gave up 4 bases and J gave up 3 bases; unmatched junction bases: 7. The CDR3 has 15 amino acids. In the PCR, 60 Vbeta and 13 Jbeta primers were used. Clones were read by immunoSEQ multiplex PCR, and TCRdb kept only the in-frame ones, dropping some. The sample contains more than 150,000 clones, 75% to 90% of which appear only once. Sequencing was carried out using PBMCs. This receptor was taken from a woman between 18 and 30 years old in good health and CMV-seronegative. The chain uses TRBV7-2 and TRBJ1-2; 8 nucleotides line up with TRBD1. The CDR3: CASSSIDRGHYGYTF. CDR3 in DNA: TGTGCCAGCAGCTCAATCGACAGGGGCCACTATGGCTACACCTTC. The whole variable domain, filled in from reference TRBV7-2 and TRBJ1-2, reads GAGVSQSPSNKVTEKGKDVELRCDPISGHTALYWYRQSLGQGLEFLIYFQGNSAPDKSGLPSDRFSAERTGGSVSTLTIQRTQQEDSAVYLCASSSIDRGHYGYTFGSGTRLTVV.